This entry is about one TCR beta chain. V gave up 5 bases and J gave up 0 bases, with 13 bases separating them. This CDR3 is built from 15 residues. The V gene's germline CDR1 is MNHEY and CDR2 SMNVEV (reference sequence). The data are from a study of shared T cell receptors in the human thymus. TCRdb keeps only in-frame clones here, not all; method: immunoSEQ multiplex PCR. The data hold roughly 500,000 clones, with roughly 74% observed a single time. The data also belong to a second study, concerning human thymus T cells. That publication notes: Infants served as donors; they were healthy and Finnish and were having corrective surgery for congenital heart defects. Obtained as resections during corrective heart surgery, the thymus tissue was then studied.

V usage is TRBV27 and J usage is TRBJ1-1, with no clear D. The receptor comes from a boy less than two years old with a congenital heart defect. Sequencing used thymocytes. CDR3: CASSPFVAMNTEAFF. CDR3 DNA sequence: TGTGCCAGCAGTCCATTTGTGGCCATGAACACTGAAGCTTTCTTT.